The 21 T cell receptor beta chains given below trace back to one sample, sequenced in a study of cytomegalovirus exposure and HLA in healthy donors. TCRdb's table, derived via immunoSEQ multiplex PCR, lists solely in-frame clones and lacks some. The table shows roughly 150,000 clones, with roughly nine tenths occurring only once. Sequenced sample: PBMCs. Receptors originate from a man aged 18 to 35 in good health and CMV-seropositive.

The chain links TRBV11-1 to TRBJ1-2; no definite D call. The CDR3 has 13 residues. CDR1 and CDR2 (germline): SGHAT, FQDESV (reference sequence). Between the trimmed V and J ends, which lost 0 bases and 8 bases, there was a span of 10 bases. In nucleotides, the CDR3 is TGTGCCAGCAGCTTAGCGCCGACAAGGGGCTACACCTTC. Residues: CASSLAPTRGYTF.

The chain links TRBV5-1 to TRBJ2-3; D is uncertain. Germline V gene sequence: CDR1 SGHRS, CDR2 YFSETQ. The CDR3 has 13 residues. V was shortened by 5 bases and J by 5 bases, with 12 bases between the two germline ends. The CDR3 sequence is CASSLRVGDTQYF. Here the CDR3 DNA reads TGCGCCAGCAGTCTCCGAGTTGGAGATACGCAGTATTTT.

The V gene is TRBV7-9, the J gene TRBJ2-1; TRBD1 is a possible D gene (5 bases). V dropped 4 bases and J dropped 7 bases, with 8 bases sitting between them. Germline CDR1 SEHNR, CDR2 FQNEAQ (reference sequence). This CDR3 region has 12 residues. The CDR3 is CASSSRENEQFF. The CDR3 coding sequence is TGTGCCAGCAGCTCCAGGGAAAATGAGCAGTTCTTC.

Details on this clone: Other nucleotide sequences from this sample produce the same CDR3. V is TRBV28 and J is TRBJ2-5; D possibly corresponds to TRBD2 (6 bases). From germline, CDR1 is MDHEN and CDR2 SYDVKM. The CDR3 consists of 13 residues. V lost 2 bases to trimming and J lost 2 bases, with 6 bases between them. CDR3 nucleotides: TGTGCCAGCAGTTTAGGGGGGCAAGAGACCCAGTACTTC. Residues: CASSLGGQETQYF.

The genes are TRBV7-2 and TRBJ1-5, with a possible D match to TRBD1 (6 bases). The CDR3 has 14 amino acids. The V end was cut by 6 bases, the J end by 3 bases, with 12 bases between. Germline-derived CDR1 and CDR2 are SGHTA and FQGNSA. The CDR3 reads CASRTGHLNQPQHF. The CDR3 nucleotides are TGTGCCAGCAGGACGGGACACCTCAATCAGCCCCAGCATTTT.

This chain links TRBV12-2 with TRBJ2-3; no DNA check was done on the table's D call, TRBD2. TRBV12-2 is recorded as a pseudogene. CDR3 length: 16 amino acids. DNA of the CDR3: TGTGCAAGTCGCCCCCGCGGGGGGGGGTTCACAGATACGCAGTATTTT. Protein: CASRPRGGGFTDTQYF.

The rearrangement links TRBV28 to TRBJ1-5; D is unresolved. This CDR3 has 15 residues. Germline V gives CDR1 MDHEN, CDR2 SYDVKM. The germline V and J ends were trimmed by 7 bases and 0 bases, with 13 bases remaining between them. The CDR3 sequence: CASNLGENSNQPQHF. The CDR3 region has the DNA TGTGCCAGCAACCTAGGAGAAAATAGCAATCAGCCCCAGCATTTT.

This clone was seen once. The J gene is TRBJ2-5, the V gene TRBV12-5, with D tentatively TRBD2 (6 bases). The CDR3 is 13 amino acids. V was trimmed by 4 bases and J by 1 base, leaving 7 bases between them. The V gene's germline CDR1 is LGHNT and CDR2 FRNRAP. The CDR3 spells CASGWEVQETQYF. CDR3 bases: TGTGCTAGTGGTTGGGAGGTCCAAGAGACCCAGTACTTC.

The chain is built from TRBV21-1 and TRBJ2-7; the table's D call, TRBD1, was not checked against the DNA. TRBV21-1 is a listed pseudogene. This CDR3 has 11 residues. CDR3 in DNA: TGTGCCAGGAGACAGGGGGGCGAGCAGTACTTC. Its translation is CARRQGGEQYF.

The chain is built from TRBV5-1 and TRBJ2-7; the D gene is possibly TRBD1 (5 bases). This CDR3 region has 14 residues. Looked up from germline, CDR1 is SGHRS and CDR2 is YFSETQ. V was clipped by 6 bases and J by 3 bases, with 16 bases between them. The chain's CDR3 is CASTSTERVYEQYF. The CDR3 DNA reads as TGCGCCAGCACCTCGACAGAGAGAGTCTACGAGCAGTACTTC.

This chain uses TRBV5-1 with TRBJ2-5; TRBD1 matches 8 bases. V was clipped by 1 base and J by 5 bases; unmatched bases: 4. Germline CDR1 is SGHRS and CDR2 is YFSETQ. This CDR3 is 14 amino acids long. This chain's CDR3 is CASSLQGAVETQYF. The CDR3 nucleotides read TGCGCCAGCAGCTTGCAGGGGGCTGTGGAGACCCAGTACTTC.

The V gene is TRBV5-6, the J gene TRBJ2-5, with 9 bases fitting TRBD1. The germline V gene encodes CDR1 SGHDT and CDR2 YYEEEE. V shed 4 bases, J shed 3 bases, and the junction held 10 bases outside the gene matches. The CDR3 is 16 amino acids. The CDR3 protein is CASSPKLRTGEETQYF. As DNA, the CDR3 is TGTGCCAGCAGCCCGAAGCTTCGGACAGGGGAAGAGACCCAGTACTTC.

Here the CDR3 DNA reads TGTGCCAGCAGAGCCTTGACTAGCGGGCTCACAGATACGCAGTATTTT. This gives the protein CASRALTSGLTDTQYF. V gene TRBV27 combines with J gene TRBJ2-3; 10 bases align to TRBD2. Per germline, CDR1 MNHEY and CDR2 SMNVEV (reference sequence). The CDR3 length is 16 residues. Losses at the gene ends were 6 bases for V and 2 bases for J; bases not matched to a gene: 8.

The chain uses TRBV2 and TRBJ1-2; the D gene is possibly TRBD1 (5 bases). Trimming removed 1 base at V and 4 bases at J, with 10 bases between. Per the germline V gene, CDR1 is SNHLY and CDR2 is FYNNEI. The CDR3 sequence is 14 residues long. This CDR3 is CASSEVGRVYGYTF. The CDR3, as DNA: TGTGCCAGCAGTGAAGTGGGCAGGGTCTATGGCTACACCTTC.

The chain joins TRBV5-1 to TRBJ2-7; 9 bases map to TRBD2. The CDR3 spans 15 residues. The germline V gene has CDR1 SGHRS and CDR2 YFSETQ. V was clipped by 1 base and J by 4 bases; unmatched bases: 6. The CDR3 spells CASSLQTSGSYEQYF. The CDR3 DNA sequence: TGCGCCAGCAGCTTGCAGACTAGCGGATCTTACGAGCAGTACTTC.

The chain is built from TRBV30 and TRBJ2-5; TRBD1 matches 10 bases. V gave up 8 bases and J gave up 5 bases; unmatched junction bases: 11. Germline V gives CDR1 GTSNPN, CDR2 SVGIG (reference sequence). The CDR3 extends over 14 amino acids. DNA for the CDR3: TGTGCCCTAAATCGGGGACAGGGGATGGAGACCCAGTACTTC. This codes for CALNRGQGMETQYF. The full variable domain, with the rest looked up from reference TRBV30 and TRBJ2-5, is SQTIHQWPATLVQPVGSPLSLECTVEGTSNPNLYWYRQAAGRGLQLLFYSVGIGQISSEVPQNLSASRPQDRQFILSSKKLLLSDSGFYLCALNRGQGMETQYFGPGTRLLVL.

This CDR3 reads CSVAEGQTTDTQYF. CDR3 in DNA: TGCAGCGTTGCCGAGGGACAGACCACAGATACGCAGTATTTT. V is TRBV29-1 and J is TRBJ2-3; 7 nucleotides match TRBD1. J lost 2 bases, V lost 4 bases, and 6 bases had no gene match. The CDR3 totals 14 residues. CDR1 is SQVTM, CDR2 ANQGSEA, per germline.

The chain has TRBV5-6 and TRBJ2-3; a weak D match, TRBD1 (6 bases). The CDR3 is 15 residues long. Germline assignment: CDR1 SGHDT and CDR2 YYEEEE. V was clipped by 2 bases and J by 3 bases, with 13 bases between them. CDR3 nucleotide sequence: TGTGCCAGCAGCTTTAAGGGGGAAGGGACAGATACGCAGTATTTT. Translating it yields CASSFKGEGTDTQYF. Full variable domain (remainder filled in from reference TRBV5-6 and TRBJ2-3): DAGVTQSPTHLIKTRGQQVTLRCSPKSGHDTVSWYQQALGQGPQFIFQYYEEEERQRGNFPDRFSGHQFPNYSSELNVNALLLGDSALYLCASSFKGEGTDTQYFGPGTRLTVL.

This clone was recorded once. The chain carries TRBV5-1 and TRBJ2-3, with TRBD2 identical over 7 bases. Germline lookup yields CDR1 SGHRS and CDR2 YFSETQ. V was clipped by 5 bases and J by 7 bases; unmatched bases: 4. CDR3 length: 12 amino acids. CDR3 protein: CASRERGNTQYF. CDR3 bases: TGCGCCAGCAGGGAGCGGGGAAATACGCAGTATTTT.

This clone has only one observation. The chain uses TRBV27 and TRBJ2-4, with D tentatively TRBD2 (6 bases). CDR3 size: 12 residues. In germline, CDR1 is MNHEY, CDR2 SMNVEV (reference sequence). V was trimmed by 2 bases and J by 10 bases, leaving 9 bases between them. The CDR3 DNA reads TGTGCCAGCAGTTTAGGAGGGGCAATTCAGTACTTC. Amino acids: CASSLGGAIQYF.

The chain couples TRBV2 to TRBJ2-7; D unresolved. Germline-derived CDR1 and CDR2 are SNHLY and FYNNEI. V was trimmed by 7 bases and J by 0 bases, leaving 4 bases between them. The CDR3 extends over 11 amino acids. CDR3 nucleotides: TGTGCCAGCATGAGCTCCTACGAGCAGTACTTC. Translating gives CASMSSYEQYF.